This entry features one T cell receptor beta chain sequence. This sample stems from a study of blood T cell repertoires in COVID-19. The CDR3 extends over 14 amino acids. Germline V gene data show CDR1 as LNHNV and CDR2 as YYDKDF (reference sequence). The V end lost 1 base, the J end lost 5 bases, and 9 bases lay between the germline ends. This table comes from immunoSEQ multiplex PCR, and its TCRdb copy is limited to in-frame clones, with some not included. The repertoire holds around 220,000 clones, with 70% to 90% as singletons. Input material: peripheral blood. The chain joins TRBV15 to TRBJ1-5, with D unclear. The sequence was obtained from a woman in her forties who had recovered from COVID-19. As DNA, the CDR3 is TGTGCCACCAGCAGAGGCCCTGAGTATCAGCCCCAGCATTTT. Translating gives CATSRGPEYQPQHF.